One and the same sample provided the 13 T cell receptor beta chains below, sequenced in a study of tumor and adjacent non-tumor tissue in lung cancer. This sample's RNA came from whole unsorted tissue. Three rounds of nested PCR, following a modified ARM-PCR protocol, produced the TCRbeta library. One entry per CDR3 protein, called by TCRdb with MiXCR from the multiplex PCR reads. The sample includes 70,000 or so distinct CDR3 sequences, almost 60% of them seen just once. The material sequenced was lung tumor tissue. The receptors were sampled from a man aged 45-60 years with non-small cell lung cancer.

This clonotype was detected a few times. The rearrangement links TRBV2 to TRBJ2-4; D possibly matches TRBD1 or TRBD2 (5 bases each). This CDR3 contains 15 residues. Germline CDR1 SNHLY, CDR2 FYNNEI. Trimming took off 7 bases at V and 3 bases at J, with 16 bases between the two ends. The CDR3 DNA is TGTGCCAGCACCCCTCGGGGTCAGGGCAAAAACATTCAGTACTTC. Translated, it gives CASTPRGQGKNIQYF.

About this clonotype itself: This sequence may be a read error, since a much larger clone differs from it by one base. The rearrangement joins TRBV10-1 to TRBJ2-2; 10 bases fit TRBD1. V shed 7 bases and J 4 bases; nucleotides not matched to a gene: 9. The CDR3 has 16 amino acids. Germline CDR1 and CDR2: WNHNN and SYGVQD (reference sequence). CDR3 sequence (DNA): TGCGCCAGCAACGGTGACAGGGGGCGAGTCACCGGGGAGCTGTTTTTT. Protein sequence: CASNGDRGRVTGELFF.

Comment on this clonotype: With a much larger clone just one base away, this may be a read error. The CDR3 loop reads CASSYGYGTSWRARETQYF. CDR3 nucleotides: TGTGCCAGCAGTTACGGCTATGGGACTAGCTGGAGGGCCCGAGAGACCCAGTACTTC. V usage is TRBV6-2 or TRBV6-3 and J usage is TRBJ2-5; TRBD2 agrees at 9 bases. CDR1 MNHEY and CDR2 SVGEGT come from the germline V gene. The junction had 17 bases not matched to a gene; V was cut back by 2 bases and J by 4 bases. The CDR3 runs to 19 residues.

The V gene is TRBV11-2, the J gene TRBJ2-4; TRBD2 matches at 9 bases. Germline values: CDR1 SGHAT, CDR2 FQNNGV. The trim removed 7 bases at V and 11 bases at J, leaving 12 bases unmatched. The length of the CDR3 is 14 residues. The CDR3: CASNFSGLAGFQYF. In DNA, the CDR3 is TGTGCCAGCAACTTTTCGGGACTAGCCGGATTTCAGTACTTC.

The chain employs TRBV4-2 and TRBJ2-3, with TRBD2 matching 16 bases. After removal of 5 bases from V and 4 bases from J, the junction contained 6 bases not matched to a gene. Germline-derived CDR1 and CDR2 are LGHNA and YNFKEQ. This CDR3 has 17 amino acids. In nucleotides, the CDR3 is TGTGCCAGCAGCGAAGGGACTAGCGGGAGGGAGTCAGATACGCAGTATTTT. Translated: CASSEGTSGRESDTQYF.

In the case of this clonotype: It may be a read error: a sequence one base away is much more abundant. Written as DNA, the CDR3 is TGCAGCGTTGAGGGGACTTGTAATAACGAAGGGTACCAAGAGACCCAGTACTTC. Translation gives CSVEGTCNNEGYQETQYF. The chain has TRBV29-1 and TRBJ2-5; possible D gene TRBD2, 6 bases. Trimming took 3 bases from V and 0 from J, leaving 23 bases between them. Germline assignment: CDR1 SQVTM and CDR2 ANQGSEA. This CDR3 region has 18 residues. The whole variable domain, remainder taken from reference TRBV29-1 and TRBJ2-5, is SAVISQKPSRDICQRGTSLTIQCQVDSQVTMMFWYRQQPGQSLTLIATANQGSEATYESGFVIDKFPISRPNLTFSTLTVSNMSPEDSSIYLCSVEGTCNNEGYQETQYFGPGTRLLVL.

Details on this clonotype: One base away lies a much larger clone, so this may be a sequencing read error. The gene calls are TRBV12-3 or TRBV12-4 and TRBJ1-5; D is unclear. The end of the DNA aligns better with TRBJ2-3, so the J call may be wrong. The CDR3 runs 16 residues. CDR3 in amino acids: CASSLEGSYSNQPQYF. The CDR3 DNA is TGTGCCAGCAGTTTAGAGGGCAGTTATAGCAATCAGCCCCAGTATTTT.

This clonotype was counted ten times or more. The V and J genes are TRBV20-1 and TRBJ2-3; no definite D call. The CDR3 length is 11 residues. Trimming stripped 0 bases from V and 7 bases from J, with 5 bases between. The V gene's germline CDR1 is DFQATT and CDR2 SNEGSKA (reference sequence). The CDR3 DNA reads as TGCAGTGCTAGAGATATGTATACGCAGTATTTT. Its translation: CSARDMYTQYF.

A few counts support this clonotype. This rearrangement joins TRBV5-4 to TRBJ2-1; TRBD1 aligns across 9 bases. Losses at the gene ends were 4 bases for V and 5 bases for J; bases not matched to a gene: 4. This CDR3 comprises 14 residues. Germline assignment: CDR1 SGHNT and CDR2 YYREEE (reference sequence). CDR3 bases: TGTGCCAGCAGCCCGACAGGGGGAGACAATGAGCAGTTCTTC. It translates to CASSPTGGDNEQFF.

Notes on this clonotype: With a much larger clone just one base away, this may be a read error. This sequence joins TRBV6-5 and TRBJ2-2, with D maybe TRBD2 (7 bases). Germline CDR1 is MNHEY and CDR2 is SVGAGI. The CDR3 has 14 amino acids. CDR3 nucleotide sequence: TGTGCCATCAGTTACTCTGGCGGGGGCCCGGAGCTGTTTTTT. Residues: CAISYSGGGPELFF.

With respect to this clonotype: A junction boundary mismatches the germline segment, possibly from a read error. J is TRBJ2-3 and V is TRBV5-1, with D possibly matching TRBD1 (5 bases). There are 14 residues in the CDR3. In germline, CDR1 is SGHRS, CDR2 YFSETQ. The CDR3 here is CASILEQVTDTQYF. In DNA, the CDR3 is TGCGCCAGCATCTTGGAACAGGTCACAGATACGCAGTATTTT.

In regard to this clonotype: The junction differs from germline at one of its ends, possibly a read error. The genes are TRBV6-5 and TRBJ2-2; D remains ambiguous. The CDR3 runs 13 residues. CDR1 and CDR2 from the germline V gene are MNHEY and SVGAGI. The CDR3 DNA reads as TGCGCCTGCAGTTACACGACGTCGGGGGAGCTGTTTTTT. Translation gives CACSYTTSGELFF.

A word on this clonotype: The junction shows a germline mismatch at one end, possibly a read error. The V call is TRBV29-1, the J call TRBJ2-7, with a tentative D call TRBD1 (5 bases). Germline-derived CDR1 and CDR2 are SQVTM and ANQGSEA. This CDR3 region has 13 residues. CDR3 region: CGVQGHRTSEQYF. CDR3 sequence (DNA): TGCGGCGTCCAGGGTCACAGAACCTCCGAGCAGTACTTC.